Detailed here is one T cell receptor beta chain. Antigen: not known. The identical CDR3 is also encoded by other nucleotide sequences in the sample. Sequencing used immunoSEQ multiplex PCR; TCRdb keeps in-frame clones, though not all of them. The table has about 2 million clones, roughly 94% seen once. The data originate from a study of shared clonotypes between healthy human individuals. Per germline, CDR1 SGHTA and CDR2 FQGNSA. Trimming stripped 3 bases from V and 1 base from J, with 6 bases between. The CDR3 has 13 amino acids. Points from the study as a whole: Naive subsets typically showed greater estimated richness than memory subsets.

Healthy HIV-negative adults with no recent acute infections or vaccinations were recruited as donors. CD45RA-negative memory and CD45RA+ naive subsets were split from the CD4+ cells. J is TRBJ1-1 and V is TRBV7-2, with D possibly matching TRBD1 (5 bases). The TCR comes from a young man in good health. Sequencing was done on a sample of naive CD4+ T cells sorted from blood. Specified subset: CD45RA+ positively selected. In nucleotides, the CDR3 is TGTGCCAGCAGCTTTAGGGGGAACACTGAAGCTTTCTTT. This gives the protein CASSFRGNTEAFF.